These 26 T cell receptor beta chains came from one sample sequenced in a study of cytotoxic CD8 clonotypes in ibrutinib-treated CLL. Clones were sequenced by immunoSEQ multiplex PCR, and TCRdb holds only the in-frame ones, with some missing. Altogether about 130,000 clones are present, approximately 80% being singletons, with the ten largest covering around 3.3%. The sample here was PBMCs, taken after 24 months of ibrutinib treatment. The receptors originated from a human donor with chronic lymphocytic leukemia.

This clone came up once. CDR3 sequence: CASSLVPEIEAFF. The CDR3 coding sequence is TGTGCCAGCAGCTTAGTTCCTGAAATTGAAGCTTTCTTT. V is TRBV7-2 and J is TRBJ1-1; D not certain. The CDR3 loop spans 13 amino acids. V was cut by 1 base and J by 7 bases, with 10 bases left in between. Germline lookup yields CDR1 SGHTA and CDR2 FQGNSA.

In DNA form, the CDR3 reads TGTGCCAGCTCACCTGGACAGGGACCCTACTATGGCTACACCTTC. Protein: CASSPGQGPYYGYTF. The genes are TRBV18 and TRBJ1-2, with 8 bases aligning to TRBD1. The CDR3 runs 15 residues. From germline, CDR1 is KGHSH and CDR2 LQKENI. V lost 3 bases, J lost 3 bases, and 6 bases stayed unmatched.

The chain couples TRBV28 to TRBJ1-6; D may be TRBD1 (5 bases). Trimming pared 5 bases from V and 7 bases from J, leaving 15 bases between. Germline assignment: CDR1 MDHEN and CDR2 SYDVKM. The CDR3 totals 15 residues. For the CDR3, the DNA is TGTGCCAGCAGTCAGGGAAGGGCCGGGAATTCACCCCTCCACTTT. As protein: CASSQGRAGNSPLHF.

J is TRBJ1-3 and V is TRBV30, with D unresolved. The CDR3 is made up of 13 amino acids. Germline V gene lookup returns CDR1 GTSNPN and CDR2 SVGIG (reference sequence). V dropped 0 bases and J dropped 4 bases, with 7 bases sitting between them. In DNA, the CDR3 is TGTGCCTGGAGTGTGGGGTCCGGAAACACCATATATTTT. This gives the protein CAWSVGSGNTIYF. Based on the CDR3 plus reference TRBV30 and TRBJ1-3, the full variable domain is SQTIHQWPATLVQPVGSPLSLECTVEGTSNPNLYWYRQAAGRGLQLLFYSVGIGQISSEVPQNLSASRPQDRQFILSSKKLLLSDSGFYLCAWSVGSGNTIYFGEGSWLTVV.

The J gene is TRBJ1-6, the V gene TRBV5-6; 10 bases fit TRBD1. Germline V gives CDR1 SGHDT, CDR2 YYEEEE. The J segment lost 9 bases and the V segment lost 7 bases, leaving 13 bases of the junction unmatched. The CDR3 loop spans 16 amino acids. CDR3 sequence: CASHPWTGGTGSPLHF. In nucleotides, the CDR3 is TGTGCCAGCCATCCTTGGACAGGGGGGACGGGTTCACCCCTCCACTTT.

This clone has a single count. Here the CDR3 DNA reads TGTGCCAGCAGCGTGCAGGGATCGGGAGGAAACACCATATATTTT. It encodes CASSVQGSGGNTIYF. J is TRBJ1-3 and V is TRBV5-6; a weak D match, TRBD1 (5 bases). Germline CDR1 is SGHDT and CDR2 is YYEEEE. This CDR3 is 15 amino acids long. V was shortened by 4 bases and J by 4 bases, with 15 bases between the two germline ends.

The CDR3 DNA follows: TGTGCTAGTGGTACGCGGAATGCAGGACAAAGTCGGGCCAACGTCCTGACTTTC. Translating it yields CASGTRNAGQSRANVLTF. This chain connects TRBV12-5 to TRBJ2-6, with D perhaps matching TRBD1 (5 bases). The length of the CDR3 is 18 residues. Germline CDR1 and CDR2: LGHNT and FRNRAP. Trimming took 5 bases from V and 5 from J, leaving 22 bases between them. The whole variable domain, remainder taken from reference TRBV12-5 and TRBJ2-6, is DARVTQTPRHKVTEMGQEVTMRCQPILGHNTVFWYRQTMMQGLELLAYFRNRAPLDDSGMPKDRFSAEMPDATLATLKIQPSEPRDSAVYFCASGTRNAGQSRANVLTFGAGSRLTVL.

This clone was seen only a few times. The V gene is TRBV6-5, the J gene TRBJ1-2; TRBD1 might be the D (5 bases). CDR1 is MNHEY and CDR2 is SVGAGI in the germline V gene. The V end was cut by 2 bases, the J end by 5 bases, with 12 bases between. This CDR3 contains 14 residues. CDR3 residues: CASSYDHRQYGYTF. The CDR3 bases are TGTGCCAGCAGTTACGATCACAGGCAGTATGGCTACACCTTC.

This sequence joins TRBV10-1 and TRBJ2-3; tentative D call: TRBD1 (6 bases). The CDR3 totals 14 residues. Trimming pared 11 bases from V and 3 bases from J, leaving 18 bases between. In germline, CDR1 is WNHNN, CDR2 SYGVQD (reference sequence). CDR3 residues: CARKRAGTTDTQYF. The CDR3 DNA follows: TGCGCCCGGAAACGGGCAGGGACAACAGATACGCAGTATTTT.

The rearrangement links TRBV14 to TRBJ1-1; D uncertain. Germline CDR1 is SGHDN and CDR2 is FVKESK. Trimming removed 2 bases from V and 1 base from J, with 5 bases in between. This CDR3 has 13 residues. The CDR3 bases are TGTGCCAGCAGCCAACGCGGGAACACTGAAGCTTTCTTT. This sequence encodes CASSQRGNTEAFF. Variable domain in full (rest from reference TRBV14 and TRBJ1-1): EAGVTQFPSHSVIEKGQTVTLRCDPISGHDNLYWYRRVMGKEIKFLLHFVKESKQDESGMPNNRFLAERTGGTYSTLKVQPAELEDSGVYFCASSQRGNTEAFFGQGTRLTVV.

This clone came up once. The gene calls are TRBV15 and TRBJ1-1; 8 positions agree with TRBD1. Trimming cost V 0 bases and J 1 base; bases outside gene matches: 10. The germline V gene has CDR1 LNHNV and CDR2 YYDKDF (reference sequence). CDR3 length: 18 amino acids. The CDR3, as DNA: TGTGCCACCAGCAGAGATGGTAGGACAGGGATGTCGAACACTGAAGCTTTCTTT. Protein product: CATSRDGRTGMSNTEAFF.

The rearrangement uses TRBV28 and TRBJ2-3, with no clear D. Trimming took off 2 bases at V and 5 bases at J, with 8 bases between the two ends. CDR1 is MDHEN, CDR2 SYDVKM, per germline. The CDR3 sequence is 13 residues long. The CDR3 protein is CASSLTQRDTQYF. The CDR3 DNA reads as TGTGCCAGCAGTTTAACCCAACGAGATACGCAGTATTTT.

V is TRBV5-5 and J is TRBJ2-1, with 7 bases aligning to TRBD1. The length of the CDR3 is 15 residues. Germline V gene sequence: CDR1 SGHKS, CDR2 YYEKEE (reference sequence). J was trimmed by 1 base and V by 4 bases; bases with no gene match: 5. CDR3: CASSQGQASYNEQFF. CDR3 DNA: TGTGCCAGCAGCCAAGGACAGGCGTCCTACAATGAGCAGTTCTTC.

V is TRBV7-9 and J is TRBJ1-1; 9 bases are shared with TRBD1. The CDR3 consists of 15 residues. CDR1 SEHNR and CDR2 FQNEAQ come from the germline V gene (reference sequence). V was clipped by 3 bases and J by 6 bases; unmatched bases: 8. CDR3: CASSFPRTGDSEAFF. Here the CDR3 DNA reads TGTGCCAGCAGCTTCCCCCGGACAGGGGACTCTGAAGCTTTCTTT.

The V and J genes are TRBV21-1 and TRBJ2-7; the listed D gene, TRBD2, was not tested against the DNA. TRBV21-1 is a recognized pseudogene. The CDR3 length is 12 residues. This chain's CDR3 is CASPRGMGEQYF. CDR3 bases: TGTGCCAGCCCCCGGGGTATGGGCGAGCAGTACTTC.

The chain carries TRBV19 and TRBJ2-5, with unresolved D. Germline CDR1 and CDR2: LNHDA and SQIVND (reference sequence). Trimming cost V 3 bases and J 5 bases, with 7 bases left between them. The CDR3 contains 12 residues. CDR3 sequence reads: CASSISTETQYF. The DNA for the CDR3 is TGTGCCAGTAGTATCTCGACTGAGACCCAGTACTTC.

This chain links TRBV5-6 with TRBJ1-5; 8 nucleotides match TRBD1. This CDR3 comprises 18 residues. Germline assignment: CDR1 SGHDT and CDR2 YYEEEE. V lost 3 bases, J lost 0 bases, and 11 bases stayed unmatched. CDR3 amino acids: CASSSGQGLRYSNQPQHF. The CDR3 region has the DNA TGTGCCAGCAGCTCCGGACAGGGTCTGCGGTATAGCAATCAGCCCCAGCATTTT.

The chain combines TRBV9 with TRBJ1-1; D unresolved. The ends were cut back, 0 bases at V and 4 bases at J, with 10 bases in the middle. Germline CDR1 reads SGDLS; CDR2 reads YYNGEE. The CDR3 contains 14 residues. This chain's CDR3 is CASSVGGSGTEAFF. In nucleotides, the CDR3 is TGTGCCAGCAGCGTAGGGGGATCGGGCACTGAAGCTTTCTTT.

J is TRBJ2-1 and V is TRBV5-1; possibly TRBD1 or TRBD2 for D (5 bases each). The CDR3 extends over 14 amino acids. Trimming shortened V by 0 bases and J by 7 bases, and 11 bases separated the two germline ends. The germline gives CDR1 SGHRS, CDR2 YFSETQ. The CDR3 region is CASSLGGTVNEQFF. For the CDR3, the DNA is TGCGCCAGCAGCTTGGGAGGGACGGTAAATGAGCAGTTCTTC.

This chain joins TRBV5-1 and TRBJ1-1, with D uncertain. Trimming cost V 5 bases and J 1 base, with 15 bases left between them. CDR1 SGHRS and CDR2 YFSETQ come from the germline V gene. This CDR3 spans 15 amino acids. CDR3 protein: CASRPQGGQNTEAFF. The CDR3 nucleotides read TGCGCCAGCAGACCCCAAGGAGGGCAGAACACTGAAGCTTTCTTT. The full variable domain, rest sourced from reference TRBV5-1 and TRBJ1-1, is KAGVTQTPRYLIKTRGQQVTLSCSPISGHRSVSWYQQTPGQGLQFLFEYFSETQRNKGNFPGRFSGRQFSNSRSEMNVSTLELGDSALYLCASRPQGGQNTEAFFGQGTRLTVV.

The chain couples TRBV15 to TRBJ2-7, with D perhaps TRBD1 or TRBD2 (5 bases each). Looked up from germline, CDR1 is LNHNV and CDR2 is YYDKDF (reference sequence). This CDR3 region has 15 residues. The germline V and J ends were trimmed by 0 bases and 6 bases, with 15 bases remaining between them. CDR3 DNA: TGTGCCACCAGCAGAGATCGGGGTCTAGGGACCGAGCAGTACTTC. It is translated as CATSRDRGLGTEQYF.

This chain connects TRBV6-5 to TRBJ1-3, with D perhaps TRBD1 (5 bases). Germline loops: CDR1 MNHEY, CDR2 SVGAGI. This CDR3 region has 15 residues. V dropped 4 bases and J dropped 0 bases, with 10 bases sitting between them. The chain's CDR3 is CASSSRTNSGNTIYF. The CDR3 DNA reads TGTGCCAGCAGTTCGCGGACAAACTCTGGAAACACCATATATTTT.

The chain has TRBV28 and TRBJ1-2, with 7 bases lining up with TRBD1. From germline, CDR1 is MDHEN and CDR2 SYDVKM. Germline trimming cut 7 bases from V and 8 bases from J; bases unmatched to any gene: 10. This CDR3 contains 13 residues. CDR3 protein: CASIDRDNVGYTF. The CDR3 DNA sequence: TGTGCCAGCATTGACAGGGACAACGTGGGCTACACCTTC.

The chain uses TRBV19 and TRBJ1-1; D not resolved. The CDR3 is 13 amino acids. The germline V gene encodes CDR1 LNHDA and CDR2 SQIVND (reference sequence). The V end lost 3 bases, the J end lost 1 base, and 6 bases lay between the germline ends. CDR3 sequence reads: CASSMRANTEAFF. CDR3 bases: TGTGCCAGTAGTATGAGAGCGAACACTGAAGCTTTCTTT.

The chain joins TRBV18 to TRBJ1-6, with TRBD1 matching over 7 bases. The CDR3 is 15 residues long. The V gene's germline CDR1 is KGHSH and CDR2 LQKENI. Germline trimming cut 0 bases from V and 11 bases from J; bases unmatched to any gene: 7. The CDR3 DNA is TGTGCCAGCTCACCACCAACAGGGGATCTGGCACCCCTCCACTTT. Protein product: CASSPPTGDLAPLHF. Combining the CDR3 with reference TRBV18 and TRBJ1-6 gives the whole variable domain NAGVMQNPRHLVRRRGQEARLRCSPMKGHSHVYWYRQLPEEGLKFMVYLQKENIIDESGMPKERFSAEFPKEGPSILRIQQVVRGDSAAYFCASSPPTGDLAPLHFGNGTRLTVT.

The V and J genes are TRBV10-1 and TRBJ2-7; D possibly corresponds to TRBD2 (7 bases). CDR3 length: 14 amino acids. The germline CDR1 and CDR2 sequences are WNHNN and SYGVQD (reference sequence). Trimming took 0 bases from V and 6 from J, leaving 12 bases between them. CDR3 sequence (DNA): TGCGCCAGCAGTGAGTCGGGGGGGCTCGGCGAGCAGTACTTC. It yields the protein CASSESGGLGEQYF.